This T cell receptor beta chain was sequenced in a study of blood T cell repertoires in COVID-19 (dated by TCRdb to about 2020). As for the study more broadly: Samples from collaborators originated in the United States, Italy and Spain and spanned both the acute and convalescent phases of COVID-19. HLA class I and class II types, where available, came from metadata supplied by the sample provider rather than from assay-based typing. The dataset comprised deeply sampled blood TCRbeta repertoires from subjects exposed to, actively infected with, or recovered from COVID-19. The material from the prospective study consisted of cDNA or gDNA derived from T cells, B-cell-depleted T cells, or PBMCs. Samples were obtained from the ongoing ImmuneRACE study (first 160 participants) and from over 1,000 subjects provided by 6 global collaborators. The repertoires were released in a freely available public database meant as a resource for research on the immune response to SARS-CoV-2. Nearly every sample came with metadata listing a de-identified subject ID, COVID-19 status, age in years and sex. General conclusions and limits of the study: The quantity of clinical and demographic metadata differed by source and by participant and was supplied without curation.

The CDR3 spans 13 residues, from the cysteine through the phenylalanine. The only DNA kept is the CDR3, 39 bases in frame from the first base. Trimmed from V: 6 bases; trimmed from J: 2 bases; junction bases lacking a gene match: 1. CDR1 MNHEY and CDR2 SVGAGI are derived from the germline V gene. TCRbeta CDR3 regions were amplified from genomic DNA using the immunoSEQ Assay, a bias-controlled multiplex PCR. The paper's processing steps were these. The number of nucleated cells in each sample was estimated from the amplification of reference gene primers within the assay. Sequence reads were collapsed and filtered to measure the absolute abundance of every unique TCRbeta CDR3 rearrangement. Productive Simpson clonality was computed per sample as the square root of Simpson's diversity index over productive rearrangements. The table was pulled from immuneACCESS by TCRdb, which kept in-frame rearrangements only. Such tables lose some clones; where checked, under half of the loss comes from unresolved V genes, and the rest has no known cause. The DNA gave D and trimming, while V, J and clone size come from that table. The sample records approximately 130,000 clones, roughly 87% of which are singletons. The ten largest clonotypes hold 18% of the sample.

Enrolling through a virtual design, the prospective study's participants ranged in age from roughly 18 to 89 years and lived across 20 to 25 United States geographic areas. In the prospective study, cohorts were assigned on the basis of participant-reported clinical history obtained from a screening survey and a study questionnaire. Recovered participants in ImmuneRACE Cohort 3 were defined as having two consecutive negative NP/OP PCR tests, clearance from a healthcare professional, or resolution of symptoms. Mobile phlebotomists in the prospective study collected whole blood, serum and a nasopharyngeal or oropharyngeal swab from every participant. Participants in the prospective study had the option to provide additional blood draws and questionnaires over a roughly two-month period. Blood samples from the prospective study were shipped frozen or at room temperature prior to DNA extraction. For this clone: The specificity of this receptor is unknown. One base away there is no much larger clone; base qualities are not given.

The sample comprised PBMCs or T cells enriched from blood (not recorded which). The receptor chain draws on TRBV6-5 and TRBJ2-5, with 9 bases in between that match TRBD1. The sequence came from a man aged 25-45 years who had recovered from COVID-19. The encoded CDR3 is CASRGTGQETQYF. The DNA sequence is as follows: TGTGCCAGCAGGGGGACAGGGCAAGAGACCCAGTACTTC.